What follows are 19 T cell receptor beta chains derived from one specimen sequenced in a study of T cells in Graves' hyperthyroidism and ophthalmopathy. The investigators amplified TCR beta CDR3 regions from RNA transcripts. Carried out on the TCR CDR3, a first-round RT-PCR used the HTBI primer set. TCRdb used MiXCR to reprocess the multiplex PCR reads, holding one entry per CDR3 protein. The table records roughly 530,000 distinct CDR3 sequences, about a sixth of them present only once. Sequenced sample: blood. The receptors originated from a woman between 18 and 29 years old with Graves' ophthalmopathy.

There are many counts of this clonotype. Likely a read error: the CDR3 ends without its conserved phenylalanine or tryptophan. This rearrangement joins TRBV2 to TRBJ1-1; D ambiguous. Looked up from germline, CDR1 is SNHLY and CDR2 is FYNNEI. The germline V and J ends were trimmed by 4 bases and 1 base, with 7 bases remaining between them. CDR3 length: 13 residues. CDR3 amino acids: CASSAAGNTEAFL. CDR3 nucleotides: TGTGCCAGCAGTGCGGCAGGGAACACTGAAGCTTTCCTT.

The rearrangement links TRBV5-1 to TRBJ2-1; no clear D. The DNA end favors TRBJ2-7, so the J call may be wrong. The CDR3 totals 17 residues. The germline CDR1 and CDR2 sequences are SGHRS and YFSETQ. The CDR3 protein is CASSWVGVLDSYNEQYF. The CDR3 bases are TGCGCCAGCAGCTGGGTTGGAGTCCTTGATAGCTACAATGAGCAGTACTTC.

The chain links TRBV20-1 to TRBJ1-2, with D possibly matching TRBD1 (6 bases). V lost 6 bases to trimming and J lost 0 bases, with 17 bases between them. This CDR3 is 15 amino acids long. CDR1 and CDR2 from the germline V gene are DFQATT and SNEGSKA (reference sequence). The CDR3 reads CSADDPGTPNYGYTF. CDR3 nucleotide sequence: TGCAGTGCGGACGATCCCGGGACACCTAACTATGGCTACACCTTC.

This chain links TRBV15 with TRBJ1-4; D unclear. The V end lost 4 bases, the J end lost 7 bases, and 10 bases lay between the germline ends. CDR3 size: 13 residues. Germline CDR1 and CDR2: LNHNV and YYDKDF (reference sequence). CDR3 coding DNA: TGTGCCACCAGCATCAGGCCCTTTGAAAAACTGTTTTTT. Its translation: CATSIRPFEKLFF.

There are many counts of this clonotype. V gene TRBV7-8 combines with J gene TRBJ1-2; no reliable D call. The germline CDR1 and CDR2 sequences are SGHVS and FQNEAQ. The CDR3 is made up of 14 amino acids. V lost 1 base and J lost 2, with 8 bases in between. Here the CDR3 reads CASSLGERNYGYTF. The CDR3 nucleotides are TGTGCCAGCAGCTTAGGGGAACGGAACTATGGCTACACCTTC.

This clonotype was detected ten times or more. V is TRBV5-1 and J is TRBJ2-1; no clear D gene. The CDR3 sequence is 13 residues long. With 0 bases removed from V and 8 bases from J, the gap between germline ends came to 9 bases. Germline CDR1 and CDR2: SGHRS and YFSETQ. The CDR3 coding sequence is TGCGCCAGCAGCTTGGAAGGTGTCCATGAGCAGTTCTTC. Translated, it gives CASSLEGVHEQFF.

A remark on this clonotype: One base away lies a much larger clone, so this may be a sequencing read error. The missing conserved phenylalanine or tryptophan at the end of this CDR3 makes a read error likely. V is TRBV12-3 or TRBV12-4 and J is TRBJ1-5; TRBD1 agrees at 7 bases. V lost 2 bases to trimming and J lost 4 bases; unmatched junction nucleotides: 5. The CDR3 consists of 15 residues. CDR3 protein: CASSLSLGQNQPQHL. The CDR3 nucleotides read TGTGCCAGCAGTTTATCTTTGGGACAGAATCAGCCCCAGCATCTT.

This clonotype was found a few times. CDR3 DNA sequence: TGTGCCAGCAGCCAAGAACCAGCGGGAGACGTCTACGAGCAGTACTTC. Its translation is CASSQEPAGDVYEQYF. This chain connects TRBV4-2 to TRBJ2-7; TRBD2 matches at 8 bases. The CDR3 extends over 16 amino acids. CDR1 and CDR2 (germline): LGHNA, YNFKEQ. With 0 bases clipped from V and 3 bases from J, the junction kept 7 bases outside the gene matches.

Remarks on this clonotype: A junction boundary mismatches the germline segment, possibly from a read error. The chain uses TRBV9 and TRBJ1-1, with D maybe TRBD1 (6 bases). The CDR3 sequence is 13 residues long. The germline gives CDR1 SGDLS, CDR2 YYNGEE. The CDR3 protein is CASSRGGNPEAFF. For the CDR3, the DNA is TGTGCCAGCAGTAGGGGGGGGAACCCTGAAGCTTTCTTT.

This clonotype appeared many times. This chain links TRBV7-9 with TRBJ2-7, with 10 bases aligning to TRBD1. Germline V gene data show CDR1 as SEHNR and CDR2 as FQNEAQ (reference sequence). This CDR3 is built from 14 residues. The trim removed 5 bases at V and 3 bases at J, leaving 4 bases unmatched. The CDR3 protein is CASSARDRGYEQYF. CDR3 DNA: TGTGCCAGCAGCGCCCGGGACAGGGGCTACGAGCAGTACTTC.

This chain uses TRBV15 with TRBJ1-5; D uncertain. CDR3 length: 13 residues. V lost 3 bases and J lost 6, with 9 bases in between. Germline V gives CDR1 LNHNV, CDR2 YYDKDF (reference sequence). The CDR3 region has the DNA TGTGCCACCAGCAGTGACCGGGGTCAGCCCCAGCATTTT. It encodes CATSSDRGQPQHF.

The rearrangement uses TRBV30 and TRBJ1-1; D is unresolved. This CDR3 is built from 13 residues. V lost 7 bases and J lost 4, with 16 bases in between. Germline loops: CDR1 GTSNPN, CDR2 SVGIG (reference sequence). The CDR3 region has the DNA TGTGCCTCGGAGGAGGGTCCTCTCACTGAAGCTTTCTTT. This encodes CASEEGPLTEAFF.

The chain employs TRBV3-1 and TRBJ2-7; D is ambiguous. The CDR3 covers 15 residues. With 1 base removed from V and 0 bases from J, the gap between germline ends came to 10 bases. Looked up from germline, CDR1 is LGHDT and CDR2 is YNNKEL (reference sequence). The DNA for the CDR3 is TGTGCCAGCAGCCAAGGGTCTGGCCACTCCTACGAGCAGTACTTC. It is translated as CASSQGSGHSYEQYF.

This clonotype was seen repeatedly, ten times or more. The chain carries TRBV30 and TRBJ1-2; D ambiguous. CDR1 and CDR2 (germline): GTSNPN, SVGIG (reference sequence). V was clipped by 8 bases and J by 8 bases, with 15 bases between them. The CDR3 totals 11 residues. This CDR3 reads CAQRHLGGYTF. CDR3 DNA sequence: TGTGCCCAGAGGCACTTGGGAGGCTACACCTTC.

The chain carries TRBV6-1 and TRBJ1-5, with TRBD1 identical over 7 bases. CDR1 and CDR2 (germline): MNHNS, SASEGT. The CDR3 totals 16 residues. With 4 bases clipped from V and 0 bases from J, the junction kept 6 bases outside the gene matches. The CDR3: CASSARDRYSNQPQHF. CDR3 nucleotides: TGTGCCAGCAGTGCACGGGACAGATATAGCAATCAGCCCCAGCATTTT.

CDR3 bases: TGTGCCAGCAGTCCGCATGAGGGCCCCTACGAGCAGTACTTC. Residues: CASSPHEGPYEQYF. The genes are TRBV28 and TRBJ2-7, with a weak D call TRBD2 (5 bases). Deletions cut 5 bases from V and 2 bases from J, with 13 bases between. CDR1 is MDHEN and CDR2 is SYDVKM in the germline V gene. This CDR3 contains 14 residues.

This chain uses TRBV2 with TRBJ2-2, with 9 bases identical to TRBD2. Unmatched junction bases numbered 6, after V lost 6 bases and J lost 4 bases. The CDR3 length is 15 residues. Per germline, CDR1 SNHLY and CDR2 FYNNEI. CDR3 sequence: CASRVASGATGELFF. Written as DNA, the CDR3 is TGTGCCAGCAGAGTTGCTAGCGGGGCCACCGGGGAGCTGTTTTTT.

This clonotype was detected many times. The genes are TRBV5-5 and TRBJ1-2, with D unresolved. V was pared by 4 bases and J by 5 bases, with 12 bases between. This CDR3 has 13 residues. Looked up from germline, CDR1 is SGHKS and CDR2 is YYEKEE (reference sequence). CDR3 sequence: CASSPTRFYGYTF. The CDR3 DNA is TGTGCCAGCAGCCCTACCAGATTTTATGGCTACACCTTC.

This clonotype was counted ten times or more. The rearrangement joins TRBV6-1 to TRBJ1-3; D is perhaps TRBD1 (6 bases). In germline, CDR1 is MNHNS, CDR2 SASEGT. The CDR3 totals 16 residues. V dropped 5 bases and J dropped 4 bases, with 18 bases sitting between them. The CDR3 DNA follows: TGTGCCAGCAGTTACTTCCCAGGGGCCCCCGGAAACACCATATATTTT. It translates to CASSYFPGAPGNTIYF.